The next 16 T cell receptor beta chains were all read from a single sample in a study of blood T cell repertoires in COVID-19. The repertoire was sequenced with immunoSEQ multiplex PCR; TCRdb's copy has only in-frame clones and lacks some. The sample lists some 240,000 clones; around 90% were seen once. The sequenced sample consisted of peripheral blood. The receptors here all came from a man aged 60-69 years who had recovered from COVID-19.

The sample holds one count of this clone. The CDR3 protein is CAWSRRLAGGSASTDTQYF. The CDR3 DNA reads TGTGCCTGGAGTCGACGACTAGCGGGAGGGTCGGCTTCCACAGATACGCAGTATTTT. The chain employs TRBV30 and TRBJ2-3, with 14 bases fitting TRBD2. Germline V gene data show CDR1 as GTSNPN and CDR2 as SVGIG (reference sequence). The CDR3 sequence is 19 residues long. V shed 2 bases and J 2 bases; nucleotides not matched to a gene: 12.

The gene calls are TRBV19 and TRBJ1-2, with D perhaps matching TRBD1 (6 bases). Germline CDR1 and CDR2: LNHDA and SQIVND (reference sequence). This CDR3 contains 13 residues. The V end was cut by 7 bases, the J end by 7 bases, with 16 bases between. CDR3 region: CASTILGAGGYTF. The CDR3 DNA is TGTGCCAGTACCATATTGGGGGCTGGTGGCTACACCTTC.

The CDR3 reads CASSPDIYEQYF. CDR3 in DNA: TGTGCCAGCAGTCCTGACATCTACGAGCAGTACTTC. This chain links TRBV28 with TRBJ2-7; D is ambiguous. This CDR3 is built from 12 residues. Germline V CDR1 and CDR2: MDHEN, SYDVKM. Trimming removed 5 bases from V and 3 bases from J, with 8 bases in between.

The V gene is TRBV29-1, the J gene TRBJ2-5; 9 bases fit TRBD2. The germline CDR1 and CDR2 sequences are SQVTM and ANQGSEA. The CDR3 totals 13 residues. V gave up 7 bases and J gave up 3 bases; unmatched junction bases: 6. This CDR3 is CSGVAGVKETQYF. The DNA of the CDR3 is TGCAGCGGGGTAGCGGGAGTCAAAGAGACCCAGTACTTC.

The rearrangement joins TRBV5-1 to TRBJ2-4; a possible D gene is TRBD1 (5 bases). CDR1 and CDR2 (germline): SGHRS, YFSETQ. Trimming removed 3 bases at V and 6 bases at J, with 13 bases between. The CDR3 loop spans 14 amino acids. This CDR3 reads CASSWTWGANIQYF. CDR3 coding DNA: TGCGCCAGCAGCTGGACGTGGGGCGCAAACATTCAGTACTTC.

In DNA, the CDR3 is TGTGCCACCCGAGACCAGGGTAGGAATTCACCCCTCCACTTT. Encoded protein: CATRDQGRNSPLHF. This chain links TRBV19 with TRBJ1-6; weak D call: TRBD1 (5 bases). The CDR3 is 14 amino acids. V dropped 10 bases and J dropped 7 bases, with 17 bases sitting between them. CDR1 and CDR2 from the germline V gene are LNHDA and SQIVND (reference sequence).

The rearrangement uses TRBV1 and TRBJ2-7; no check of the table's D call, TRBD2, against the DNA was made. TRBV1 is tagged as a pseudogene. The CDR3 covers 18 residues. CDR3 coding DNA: TGCACCAGCAGCCACCTCTTTCAACTAGCGGGACTCTCCTACGAGCAGTACTTC. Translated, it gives CTSSHLFQLAGLSYEQYF.

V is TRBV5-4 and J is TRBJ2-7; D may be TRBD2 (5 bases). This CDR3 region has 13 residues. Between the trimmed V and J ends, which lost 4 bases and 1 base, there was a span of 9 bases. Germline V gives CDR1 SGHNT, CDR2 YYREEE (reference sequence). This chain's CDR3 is CASSSSGSYEQYF. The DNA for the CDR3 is TGTGCCAGCAGCAGCAGCGGATCCTACGAGCAGTACTTC.

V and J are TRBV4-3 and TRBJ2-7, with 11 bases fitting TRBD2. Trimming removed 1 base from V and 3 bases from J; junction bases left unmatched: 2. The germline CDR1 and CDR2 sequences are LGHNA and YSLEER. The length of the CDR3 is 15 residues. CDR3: CASSQGLAGHYEQYF. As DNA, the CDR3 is TGCGCCAGCAGCCAAGGACTAGCGGGGCACTACGAGCAGTACTTC.

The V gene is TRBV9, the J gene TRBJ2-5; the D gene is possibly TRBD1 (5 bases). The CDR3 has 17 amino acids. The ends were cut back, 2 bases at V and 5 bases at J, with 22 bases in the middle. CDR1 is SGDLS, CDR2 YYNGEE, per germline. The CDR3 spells CASSVDLITAGRETQYF. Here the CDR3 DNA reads TGTGCCAGCAGCGTCGACCTCATTACGGCAGGGCGGGAGACCCAGTACTTC.

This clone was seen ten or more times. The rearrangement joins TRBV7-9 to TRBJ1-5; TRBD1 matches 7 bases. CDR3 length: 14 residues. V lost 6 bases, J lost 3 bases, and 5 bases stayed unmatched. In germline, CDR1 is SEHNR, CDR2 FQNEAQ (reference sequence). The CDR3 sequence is CASSPGQINQPQHF. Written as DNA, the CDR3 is TGTGCCAGCAGTCCGGGACAGATCAATCAGCCCCAGCATTTT.

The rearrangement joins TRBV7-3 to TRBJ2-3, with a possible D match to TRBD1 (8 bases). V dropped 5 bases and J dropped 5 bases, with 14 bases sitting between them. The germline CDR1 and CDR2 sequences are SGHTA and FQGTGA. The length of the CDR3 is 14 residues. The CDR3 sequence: CASSQTGEGDTQYF. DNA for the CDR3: TGTGCCAGCAGCCAGACAGGGGAGGGAGATACGCAGTATTTT.

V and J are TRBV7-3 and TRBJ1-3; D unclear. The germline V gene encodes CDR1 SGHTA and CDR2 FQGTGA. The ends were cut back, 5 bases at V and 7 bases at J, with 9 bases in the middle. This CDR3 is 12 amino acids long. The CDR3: CASSPGGNTIYF. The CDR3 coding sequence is TGTGCCAGCAGCCCGGGAGGGAACACCATATATTTT.

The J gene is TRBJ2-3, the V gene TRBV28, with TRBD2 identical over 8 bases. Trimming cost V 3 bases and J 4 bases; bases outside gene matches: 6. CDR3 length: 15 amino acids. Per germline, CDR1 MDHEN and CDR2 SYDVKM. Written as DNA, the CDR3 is TGTGCCAGCAGTTTCGACTTACTAGCGGCAGATACGCAGTATTTT. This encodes CASSFDLLAADTQYF. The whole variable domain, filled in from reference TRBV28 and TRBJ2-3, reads DVKVTQSSRYLVKRTGEKVFLECVQDMDHENMFWYRQDPGLGLRLIYFSYDVKMKEKGDIPEGYSVSREKKERFSLILESASTNQTSMYLCASSFDLLAADTQYFGPGTRLTVL.

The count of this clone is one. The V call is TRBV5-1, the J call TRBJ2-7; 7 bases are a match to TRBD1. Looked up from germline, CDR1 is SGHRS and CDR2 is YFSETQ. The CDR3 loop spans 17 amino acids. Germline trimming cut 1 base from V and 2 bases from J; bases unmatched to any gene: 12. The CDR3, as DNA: TGCGCCAGCAGCTTGAACGCACGCACAGGGGCCCCCTACGAGCAGTACTTC. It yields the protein CASSLNARTGAPYEQYF.

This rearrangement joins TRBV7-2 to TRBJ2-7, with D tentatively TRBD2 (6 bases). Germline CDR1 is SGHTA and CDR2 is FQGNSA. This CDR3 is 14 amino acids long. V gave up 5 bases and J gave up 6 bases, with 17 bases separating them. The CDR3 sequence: CASSRLVSPSEQYF. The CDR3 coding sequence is TGTGCCAGCAGCAGACTAGTGAGCCCCAGCGAGCAGTACTTC.